One sample yielded the 7 T cell receptor beta chains listed below, sequenced in a study of T-cell reconstitution after alpha-beta-depleted transplantation in children. The TCRbeta library incorporated unique molecular identifiers. TCRdb recomputed calls from the PCR reads with MiXCR, one row per CDR3 protein. This sample has around 420,000 distinct CDR3 sequences, with around 15% found just once. The sample consisted of PBMCs, mostly from graft donor cells, taken 360 days after TCRalphabeta/CD19-depleted stem cell transplant. Receptors were obtained from a boy under three years old who had a stem cell transplant for Wiskott-Aldrich syndrome, so the T cells may come from the graft donor.

This clonotype was picked up a small number of times. The chain carries TRBV29-1 and TRBJ2-2, with D uncertain. Germline V lookup: CDR1 SQVTM, CDR2 ANQGSEA. V lost 7 bases to trimming and J lost 6 bases, with 12 bases between them. This CDR3 contains 12 residues. CDR3 sequence (DNA): TGCAGCGGTATCCAGTACTCCGGGGAGCTGTTTTTT. Protein sequence: CSGIQYSGELFF.

The rearrangement joins TRBV29-1 to TRBJ2-7; TRBD2 is a possible D gene (5 bases). CDR3 length equals 13 residues. Trimming took off 8 bases at V and 2 bases at J, with 16 bases between the two ends. The V gene's germline CDR1 is SQVTM and CDR2 ANQGSEA. The CDR3 DNA reads as TGCAGCCCCCCTGAGTTGGAGGCCTACGAGCAGTACTTC. Translation: CSPPELEAYEQYF.

This clonotype was counted between two and nine times. The chain uses TRBV29-1 and TRBJ2-1; TRBD2 agrees at 9 bases. Germline lookup yields CDR1 SQVTM and CDR2 ANQGSEA. This CDR3 spans 14 amino acids. With 6 bases clipped from V and 9 bases from J, the junction kept 12 bases outside the gene matches. CDR3: CSVPRAGGLGEQFF. CDR3 DNA sequence: TGCAGCGTACCCCGGGCGGGAGGGCTCGGTGAGCAGTTCTTC.

This clonotype was counted a few times. This chain uses TRBV2 with TRBJ2-7; tentatively, D is TRBD1 or TRBD2 (6 bases each). The CDR3 has 12 residues. Trimming shortened V by 8 bases and J by 4 bases, and 12 bases separated the two germline ends. Germline CDR1 and CDR2: SNHLY and FYNNEI. CDR3 in amino acids: CASFGGLYEQYF. The CDR3 DNA reads as TGTGCCAGCTTCGGGGGCCTGTACGAGCAGTACTTC. Combining the CDR3 with reference TRBV2 and TRBJ2-7 gives the whole variable domain EPEVTQTPSHQVTQMGQEVILRCVPISNHLYFYWYRQILGQKVEFLVSFYNNEISEKSEIFDDQFSVERPDGSNFTLKIRSTKLEDSAMYFCASFGGLYEQYFGPGTRLTVT.

This clonotype has more than one count but fewer than ten. In DNA, the CDR3 is TGTGCCAGCAGCTTCTCGCGGGGGGGCCGCGACAATGAGCAGTTCTTC. This codes for CASSFSRGGRDNEQFF. The chain joins TRBV7-8 to TRBJ2-1; TRBD2 agrees at 9 bases. Germline-derived CDR1 and CDR2 are SGHVS and FQNEAQ. The CDR3 is 16 amino acids. The ends lost 3 bases at V and 5 bases at J; junction bases unmatched: 8.

This rearrangement joins TRBV7-9 to TRBJ1-1; D possibly corresponds to TRBD1 (6 bases). Germline CDR1 is SEHNR and CDR2 is FQNEAQ (reference sequence). The ends were cut back, 3 bases at V and 4 bases at J, with 15 bases in the middle. The CDR3 runs 15 residues. The CDR3 loop reads CASSFPTGRATEAFF. CDR3 sequence (DNA): TGTGCCAGCAGCTTTCCGACAGGAAGAGCCACTGAAGCTTTCTTT.

This chain links TRBV3-1 with TRBJ2-7; D remains ambiguous. V was clipped by 1 base and J by 1 base, with 11 bases between them. Germline V CDR1 and CDR2: LGHDT, YNNKEL (reference sequence). CDR3 size: 15 residues. The chain's CDR3 is CASSQGPVKSYEQYF. As DNA, the CDR3 is TGTGCCAGCAGCCAAGGTCCAGTTAAGTCCTACGAGCAGTACTTC.